These T cell receptor beta chains were read from a single sample in a study of OX40 agonist ivuxolimab in advanced cancers. Assay used: immunoSEQ multiplex PCR; TCRdb lists only in-frame clones, some missing. Of tens of thousands of clones in the sample, about 87% were seen once. This specimen consisted of CD4+ or CD8+ T cells sorted from blood, obtained in a trial of the OX40 agonist ivuxolimab. The receptors shown here come from an adult with an advanced solid tumor such as melanoma, head and neck, liver or kidney cancer. Both conserved end residues are part of each CDR3. The order of the fields is V gene, J gene, CDR3 protein.

v_gene: TRBV29-1; j_gene: TRBJ2-4; CDR3aa: CSVEGHTIAKNIQYF
v_gene: TRBV19; j_gene: TRBJ1-3; CDR3aa: CASMSGGSGNTIYF
v_gene: TRBV27; j_gene: TRBJ1-5; CDR3aa: CASSERDRVRPWLDQPQHF
v_gene: TRBV10-1; j_gene: TRBJ2-1; CDR3aa: CASSGASGGSYNEQFF
v_gene: TRBV27; j_gene: TRBJ1-4; CDR3aa: CASSAIRDGREKLFF
v_gene: TRBV5-1; j_gene: TRBJ2-1; CDR3aa: CASSFRVPDNEQFF
v_gene: TRBV7-9; j_gene: TRBJ2-3; CDR3aa: CASSFQAGGTQYF
v_gene: TRBV19; j_gene: TRBJ1-5; CDR3aa: CASNTAHSNQPQHF
v_gene: TRBV27; j_gene: TRBJ2-3; CDR3aa: CASSLLMAGVRGDTQYF
v_gene: TRBV19; j_gene: TRBJ2-2; CDR3aa: CASSVSGVNTGELFF
v_gene: TRBV28; j_gene: TRBJ1-1; CDR3aa: CASLEWGQGRGEAFF
v_gene: TRBV5-1; j_gene: TRBJ1-1; CDR3aa: CASSLDREAFF
v_gene: TRBV5-1; j_gene: TRBJ2-1; CDR3aa: CASSDASGSNFHEQFF
v_gene: TRBV9; j_gene: TRBJ1-1; CDR3aa: CASSVDNRVPEAFF
v_gene: TRBV4-2; j_gene: TRBJ2-2; CDR3aa: CASSPETRAGELFF
v_gene: TRBV9; j_gene: TRBJ1-2; CDR3aa: CASSVDRGRSYTF
v_gene: TRBV10-1; j_gene: TRBJ1-4; CDR3aa: CASSERGLLNEKLFF
v_gene: TRBV7-8; j_gene: TRBJ2-5; CDR3aa: CASSLGQGAKTQYF
v_gene: TRBV12-5; j_gene: TRBJ1-1; CDR3aa: CASGLVGFGQGGRTEAFF
v_gene: TRBV21-1; j_gene: TRBJ2-3; CDR3aa: CASSKGKGLAGLSTDTQYF
v_gene: TRBV7-3; j_gene: TRBJ2-2; CDR3aa: CASSPRGTTNTGELFF
v_gene: TRBV11-3; j_gene: TRBJ1-1; CDR3aa: CASSSRGSYMNTEAFF
v_gene: TRBV18; j_gene: TRBJ2-7; CDR3aa: CASSPGTSGAREQYF
v_gene: TRBV5-4; j_gene: TRBJ2-7; CDR3aa: CASSFGRTYEQYF
v_gene: TRBV5-6; j_gene: TRBJ2-5; CDR3aa: CASSLVGGGETQYF
v_gene: TRBV7-3; j_gene: TRBJ2-2; CDR3aa: CASSPLSNTGELFF
v_gene: TRBV29-1; j_gene: TRBJ2-3; CDR3aa: CSVEGQGFTDTQYF
v_gene: TRBV7-7; j_gene: TRBJ2-1; CDR3aa: CASSLASGNEQFF
v_gene: TRBV5-1; j_gene: TRBJ2-1; CDR3aa: CASFPGTSGRSYNEQFF
v_gene: TRBV7-9; j_gene: TRBJ2-3; CDR3aa: CASSKAASSHPDTQYF
v_gene: TRBV11-1; j_gene: TRBJ2-1; CDR3aa: CASSLELGEQFF
v_gene: TRBV28; j_gene: TRBJ2-2; CDR3aa: CASWDSNTGELFF
v_gene: TRBV7-2; j_gene: TRBJ2-5; CDR3aa: CASSITSGGGETQYF
v_gene: TRBV20-1; j_gene: TRBJ2-3; CDR3aa: CSARTGGTQYF
v_gene: TRBV4-2; j_gene: TRBJ1-1; CDR3aa: CASSNQGADTEAFF
v_gene: TRBV18; j_gene: TRBJ2-7; CDR3aa: CASSPTRTPSYEQYF
v_gene: TRBV5-4; j_gene: TRBJ1-1; CDR3aa: CASSSRQGGNTEAFF
v_gene: TRBV27; j_gene: TRBJ2-1; CDR3aa: CASRTGTSEYNEQFF
v_gene: TRBV27; j_gene: TRBJ2-1; CDR3aa: CASSFLRQGLNEQFF
v_gene: TRBV7-2; j_gene: TRBJ2-3; CDR3aa: CASSSIRGSTDTQYF